The text below deals with one T cell receptor (beta chain). Its specific antigen is unknown. Base qualities are not recorded, but no much larger clone differs from it by a single base. These data come from a study of blood T cell repertoires in COVID-19 (dated by TCRdb to 2018 to 2021). Broadly, across the study: Samples from collaborators originated in the United States, Italy and Spain and spanned both the acute and convalescent phases of COVID-19. The prospective study material was composed of cDNA or gDNA derived from T cells, B-cell-depleted T cells, or PBMCs. The dataset comprised deeply sampled blood TCRbeta repertoires from subjects exposed to, actively infected with, or recovered from COVID-19. The repertoires were released in a freely available public database intended as a resource for research on the immune response to SARS-CoV-2. Samples came from the ongoing ImmuneRACE study (first 160 participants) plus 1,254 subjects from 6 global collaborators. Sample metadata almost always included a de-identified subject ID, COVID-19 status, age in years and sex. Where available, HLA class I and class II types were obtained from metadata supplied by the sample provider rather than from assay-based typing.

TCRbeta CDR3 regions were amplified from genomic DNA using the immunoSEQ Assay, a bias-controlled multiplex PCR. On the authors' methods: The number of nucleated cells in each sample was estimated from the amplification of reference gene primers within the assay. Sequence reads were collapsed and filtered to measure the absolute abundance of every unique TCRbeta CDR3 rearrangement. For each sample, productive Simpson clonality was calculated by taking the square root of Simpson's diversity index across productive rearrangements. The table comes from immuneACCESS by way of TCRdb, which keeps in-frame sequences with V and J called. Part of the clones is missing from these tables; in studies checked, under half for an unresolved V gene and the rest for unknown reasons. V and J calls and clone size come straight from that table; D and trimming were deduced from the DNA. This sample is represented by 220,000 or so clones; 84% of them were singletons. 5.5% to 7.5% of the sample lies in the top ten.

CDR1 is given as SNHLY and CDR2 as FYNNEI, both from the germline V gene. Between the V and J ends, shortened by 4 bases and 0 bases respectively, the junction contains 8 bases. The CDR3 contains 14 residues, cysteine and phenylalanine counted. The retained sequence is limited to the CDR3, 42 bases, with the frame set at the first base. Participants in the prospective study were enrolled through a virtual design, were aged about 18 to 90 years, and lived in about two dozen United States geographic areas. In the prospective study, participants were assigned to cohorts based on the clinical history participants reported in a screening survey and a study questionnaire. Recovered participants in ImmuneRACE Cohort 3 were defined by two consecutive negative NP/OP PCR tests, clearance by a healthcare professional, or resolution of symptoms. Each participant in the prospective study had whole blood, serum and a nasopharyngeal or oropharyngeal swab collected by mobile phlebotomists. Participants in the prospective study had the option to provide additional blood draws and questionnaires over an approximately 2-month period. Before DNA extraction, blood samples from the prospective study were shipped at room temperature or frozen.

Points the paper makes about the study in general: Clinical and demographic metadata were provided uncurated, with the amount varying by source and participant.

Sequencing was carried out using PBMCs or T cells enriched from blood (not recorded which). This receptor was identified in a woman aged 40-49 years who had recovered from COVID-19. The rearranged chain carries TRBV2 and TRBJ2-3; the D gene remains uncertain. The encoded CDR3 is CASSVSTSTDTQYF. The DNA sequence is given as TGTGCCAGCAGTGTTTCGACTAGCACAGATACGCAGTATTTT.